These 29 T cell receptor beta chains were all obtained from the same sample, sequenced in a study of vaccination effects on CD4 cells after COVID-19. No cognate antigen is known for these TCRs. Viral peptide pool expansion of antigen-specific CD4+ T cells preceded sequencing in the ViraFEST assay. Cultured cells yielded isolated CD4+ T cells after approximately nine days. It was two doses of either the BNT162b2 or mRNA-1273 vaccine that participants received. Using immunoSEQ multiplex PCR, the repertoire was profiled, and TCRdb retains in-frame clones only, with some absent. The profile shows more than 12,000 clones, roughly 72% of them singletons. The specimen comprised CD4+ T cells from PBMCs cultured with SARS-CoV-2 spike peptides, sampled after COVID-19 vaccination. The origin of the receptors is a human donor who received a COVID-19 vaccine.

The chain carries TRBV4-3 and TRBJ1-6; D remains unclear. Per the germline V gene, CDR1 is LGHNA and CDR2 is YSLEER. V dropped 0 bases and J dropped 0 bases, with 6 bases sitting between them. The CDR3 runs to 16 residues. CDR3 in amino acids: CASSQEVDSYNSPLHF. The CDR3 DNA is TGCGCCAGCAGCCAAGAAGTAGACTCCTATAATTCACCCCTCCACTTT.

The chain has TRBV4-2 and TRBJ2-7, with 8 bases identical to TRBD2. CDR1 is LGHNA and CDR2 is YNFKEQ in the germline V gene. The J segment lost 1 base and the V segment lost 1 base, leaving 3 bases of the junction unmatched. The CDR3 totals 15 residues. The CDR3 region has the DNA TGTGCCAGCAGCCAAGGAAGCGGGGGTTCCTACGAGCAGTACTTC. Residues: CASSQGSGGSYEQYF.

This clone was observed a few times. The chain combines TRBV25-1 with TRBJ2-7, with 7 bases matching TRBD1. Trimming cost V 4 bases and J 4 bases; bases outside gene matches: 13. Looked up from germline, CDR1 is MGHDK and CDR2 is SYGVNS. The CDR3 extends over 16 amino acids. The CDR3 sequence: CASSVGPRQGYYEQYF. CDR3 in DNA: TGTGCCAGCAGTGTCGGTCCCCGACAGGGTTATTACGAGCAGTACTTC.

The rearrangement uses TRBV5-1 and TRBJ1-2; possible D gene TRBD1, 6 bases. Trimming removed 4 bases from V and 6 bases from J, with 13 bases in between. The CDR3 runs 13 residues. CDR1 is SGHRS and CDR2 is YFSETQ in the germline V gene. The CDR3 region has the DNA TGCGCCAGCAGCCCCTCGGGGGGGCATGGCTACACCTTC. Translation gives CASSPSGGHGYTF.

V is TRBV9 and J is TRBJ2-7, with 8 bases fitting TRBD1. The CDR3 loop spans 15 amino acids. J lost 7 bases, V lost 2 bases, and 11 bases had no gene match. CDR1 and CDR2 (germline): SGDLS, YYNGEE. CDR3 sequence: CASSVTGEALVEQYF. CDR3 nucleotides: TGTGCCAGCAGCGTGACAGGGGAGGCCTTGGTGGAGCAGTACTTC.

This chain joins TRBV6-1 and TRBJ1-1; D possibly corresponds to TRBD1 (5 bases). The CDR3 is 15 residues long. Trimming pared 2 bases from V and 6 bases from J, leaving 16 bases between. From germline, CDR1 is MNHNS and CDR2 SASEGT. The CDR3 sequence: CASSEQPDIAAEAFF. In DNA form, the CDR3 reads TGTGCCAGCAGTGAACAGCCGGACATCGCCGCTGAAGCTTTCTTT.

V usage is TRBV24-1 and J usage is TRBJ1-2; D is undetermined. V was clipped by 1 base and J by 2 bases, with 7 bases between them. This CDR3 has 14 residues. Germline CDR1 and CDR2: KGHDR and SFDVKD. CDR3: CATSDFRANYGYTF. The CDR3 DNA is TGTGCCACCAGTGATTTTAGGGCCAACTATGGCTACACCTTC.

V is TRBV2 and J is TRBJ2-2; D might be TRBD2 (6 bases). V lost 6 bases and J lost 1, with 12 bases in between. Germline loops: CDR1 SNHLY, CDR2 FYNNEI. CDR3 length equals 15 residues. The CDR3 protein is CASRARSGNTGELFF. In DNA form, the CDR3 reads TGTGCCAGCAGAGCCCGTAGCGGGAACACCGGGGAGCTGTTTTTT.

This clone has just a few counts. The chain has TRBV3-1 (or the pseudogene TRBV3-2) and TRBJ1-2; TRBD1 matches at 8 bases. This CDR3 comprises 14 residues. The V gene end was trimmed by 4 bases and the J gene end by 8 bases; junction bases not matched to a gene: 9. Looked up from germline, CDR1 is LGHDT and CDR2 is YNNKEL (reference sequence). CDR3 nucleotide sequence: TGTGCCAGCAGCCGTCGACAGGGGTGGAACGGCTACACCTTC. Protein product: CASSRRQGWNGYTF.

This rearrangement joins TRBV9 to TRBJ2-1; tentative D call: TRBD2 (6 bases). V shed 0 bases and J shed 5 bases, with 6 bases lying between them. Germline V gene sequence: CDR1 SGDLS, CDR2 YYNGEE. CDR3 length equals 13 residues. CDR3 DNA sequence: TGTGCCAGCAGCGTAGGGACTAACAATGAGCAGTTCTTC. Translated: CASSVGTNNEQFF.

V usage is TRBV27 and J usage is TRBJ2-7; 7 bases are shared with TRBD2. Germline assignment: CDR1 MNHEY and CDR2 SMNVEV (reference sequence). This CDR3 has 15 amino acids. J was trimmed by 2 bases and V by 0 bases; bases with no gene match: 4. The CDR3 DNA reads TGTGCCAGCAGTTTATCATCGGGAGGACCCTACGAGCAGTACTTC. This encodes CASSLSSGGPYEQYF.

The count of this clone is one. The chain is built from TRBV28 and TRBJ1-1, with TRBD1 matching 9 bases. The length of the CDR3 is 15 residues. CDR1 is MDHEN, CDR2 SYDVKM, per germline. The trim removed 2 bases at V and 11 bases at J, leaving 12 bases unmatched. The chain's CDR3 is CASSLIPGQGRSAFF. The CDR3 DNA reads TGTGCCAGCAGTTTAATTCCGGGACAGGGAAGGAGTGCTTTCTTT.

V gene TRBV14 combines with J gene TRBJ2-7; D may be TRBD2 (6 bases). V gave up 6 bases and J gave up 2 bases, with 14 bases separating them. The CDR3 is 14 residues long. Germline assignment: CDR1 SGHDN and CDR2 FVKESK. CDR3 sequence (DNA): TGTGCCAGCAGTGGTAGGGGACTTACCTACGAGCAGTACTTC. This codes for CASSGRGLTYEQYF. Full variable domain (rest looked up from reference TRBV14 and TRBJ2-7): EAGVTQFPSHSVIEKGQTVTLRCDPISGHDNLYWYRRVMGKEIKFLLHFVKESKQDESGMPNNRFLAERTGGTYSTLKVQPAELEDSGVYFCASSGRGLTYEQYFGPGTRLTVT.

The chain carries TRBV2 and TRBJ1-1; unclear D gene. Deletions cut 4 bases from V and 0 bases from J, with 3 bases between. The CDR3 loop spans 12 amino acids. Germline CDR1 is SNHLY and CDR2 is FYNNEI. The CDR3 nucleotides are TGTGCCAGCAGTGCCTTGAACACTGAAGCTTTCTTT. Amino acid sequence: CASSALNTEAFF.

V and J are TRBV18 and TRBJ2-5; D uncertain. The CDR3 runs to 15 residues. Trimming pared 1 base from V and 1 base from J, leaving 10 bases between. From germline, CDR1 is KGHSH and CDR2 LQKENI. CDR3 in DNA: TGTGCCAGCTCACCACGGACGGCTTCCCAAGAGACCCAGTACTTC. Translation: CASSPRTASQETQYF.

V usage is TRBV20-1 and J usage is TRBJ2-1; perhaps TRBD1 as D (6 bases). The CDR3 totals 11 residues. Trimming pared 7 bases from V and 15 bases from J, leaving 19 bases between. Germline-derived CDR1 and CDR2 are DFQATT and SNEGSKA (reference sequence). CDR3 amino acids: CSVGSATGGFF. The CDR3 coding sequence is TGCAGTGTTGGAAGCGCGACAGGAGGGTTCTTC.

The J gene is TRBJ2-2, the V gene TRBV28; D may be TRBD2 (5 bases). V was pared by 7 bases and J by 0 bases, with 9 bases between. Germline V lookup: CDR1 MDHEN, CDR2 SYDVKM. The CDR3 sequence is 14 residues long. The CDR3 here is CASKEGANTGELFF. CDR3 bases: TGTGCCAGCAAAGAGGGAGCGAACACCGGGGAGCTGTTTTTT. Using reference TRBV28 and TRBJ2-2 for the parts outside the CDR3, the full variable domain is DVKVTQSSRYLVKRTGEKVFLECVQDMDHENMFWYRQDPGLGLRLIYFSYDVKMKEKGDIPEGYSVSREKKERFSLILESASTNQTSMYLCASKEGANTGELFFGEGSRLTVL.

This rearrangement joins TRBV28 to TRBJ1-2, with D uncertain. The germline V gene has CDR1 MDHEN and CDR2 SYDVKM. The CDR3 extends over 13 amino acids. V was pared by 5 bases and J by 4 bases, with 11 bases between. The CDR3 sequence: CASSPIQIYGYTF. The DNA of the CDR3 is TGTGCCAGCAGTCCAATTCAAATCTATGGCTACACCTTC.

CDR3 nucleotide sequence: TGCGCCAGCAGCGGAGGGACTAGCGGGGGGACAGATACGCAGTATTTT. Translating it yields CASSGGTSGGTDTQYF. The V and J genes are TRBV4-1 and TRBJ2-3, with 15 bases fitting TRBD2. Germline V gene sequence: CDR1 MGHRA, CDR2 YSYEKL. This CDR3 has 16 residues. With V trimmed by 5 bases and J by 3 bases, 3 bases remained unmatched.

The chain carries TRBV5-1 and TRBJ2-7; 12 bases align to TRBD2. V trimming: 5 bases; J trimming: 2 bases; junction bases outside the gene matches: 5. The V gene's germline CDR1 is SGHRS and CDR2 YFSETQ. The CDR3 loop spans 15 amino acids. CDR3 region: CASSYGLAGTYEQYF. CDR3 DNA: TGCGCCAGCAGTTACGGACTAGCGGGGACCTACGAGCAGTACTTC.

The chain couples TRBV5-4 to TRBJ2-7; TRBD2 matches 8 bases. Germline CDR1 reads SGHNT; CDR2 reads YYREEE (reference sequence). CDR3 length: 16 residues. Trimming cost V 4 bases and J 5 bases; bases outside gene matches: 14. CDR3 residues: CASSPNGGGVSDEQYF. The CDR3 nucleotides are TGTGCCAGCAGCCCTAACGGGGGGGGTGTTTCGGACGAGCAGTACTTC.

The rearrangement links TRBV9 to TRBJ1-1; D uncertain. The V gene lost 0 bases and the J gene lost 2 bases, with 8 bases spanning the gap. Germline CDR1 and CDR2: SGDLS and YYNGEE. This CDR3 has 14 amino acids. The chain's CDR3 is CASSVASHNTEAFF. DNA of the CDR3: TGTGCCAGCAGCGTAGCTTCACATAACACTGAAGCTTTCTTT.

This rearrangement joins TRBV5-6 to TRBJ2-5; tentatively, D is TRBD1 (5 bases). The length of the CDR3 is 13 residues. The V and J ends lost 6 bases and 3 bases respectively, with 12 bases between them. Germline-derived CDR1 and CDR2 are SGHDT and YYEEEE. CDR3 residues: CASTPQDKETQYF. The CDR3 region has the DNA TGTGCCAGCACCCCACAGGATAAAGAGACCCAGTACTTC. Based on the CDR3 plus reference TRBV5-6 and TRBJ2-5, the full variable domain is DAGVTQSPTHLIKTRGQQVTLRCSPKSGHDTVSWYQQALGQGPQFIFQYYEEEERQRGNFPDRFSGHQFPNYSSELNVNALLLGDSALYLCASTPQDKETQYFGPGTRLLVL.

The gene calls are TRBV5-4 and TRBJ1-2; tentatively, D is TRBD1 (6 bases). V was pared by 1 base and J by 4 bases, with 8 bases between. The CDR3 contains 13 residues. Germline lookup yields CDR1 SGHNT and CDR2 YYREEE (reference sequence). CDR3 DNA: TGTGCCAGCAGCTTGCAAGGGGGCTATGGCTACACCTTC. It encodes CASSLQGGYGYTF.

This chain joins TRBV24-1 and TRBJ1-2; D gene uncertain. Germline CDR1 is KGHDR and CDR2 is SFDVKD. The CDR3 is made up of 11 amino acids. V was shortened by 8 bases and J by 9 bases, with 12 bases between the two germline ends. The CDR3 DNA is TGTGCCACCATCCACCGAGAAAGCTACACCTTC. It is translated as CATIHRESYTF.

CDR3 protein: CAWARQENSPLHF. In DNA form, the CDR3 reads TGTGCCTGGGCACGACAGGAAAACTCACCCCTCCACTTT. The chain combines TRBV30 with TRBJ1-6, with D possibly matching TRBD1 (6 bases). Looked up from germline, CDR1 is GTSNPN and CDR2 is SVGIG (reference sequence). This CDR3 has 13 amino acids. Trimming shortened V by 5 bases and J by 10 bases, and 15 bases separated the two germline ends.

This clone was seen a single time. The genes are TRBV29-1 and TRBJ1-2; no clear D. The V end lost 4 bases, the J end lost 2 bases, and 8 bases lay between the germline ends. Germline values: CDR1 SQVTM, CDR2 ANQGSEA. The CDR3 runs 12 residues. The CDR3 region has the DNA TGCAGCGTTGTCAGTTTAAACTATGGCTACACCTTC. It yields the protein CSVVSLNYGYTF.

The chain has TRBV19 and TRBJ1-6, with TRBD1 identical over 7 bases. V trimming: 6 bases; J trimming: 4 bases; junction bases outside the gene matches: 3. The CDR3 loop spans 14 amino acids. Germline V gene sequence: CDR1 LNHDA, CDR2 SQIVND (reference sequence). The CDR3: CASSKGAYNSPLHF. In DNA form, the CDR3 reads TGTGCCAGTAGCAAGGGGGCATATAATTCACCCCTCCACTTT. Full variable domain (missing parts from reference TRBV19 and TRBJ1-6): DGGITQSPKYLFRKEGQNVTLSCEQNLNHDAMYWYRQDPGQGLRLIYYSQIVNDFQKGDIAEGYSVSREKKESFPLTVTSAQKNPTAFYLCASSKGAYNSPLHFGNGTRLTVT.

The rearrangement joins TRBV2 to TRBJ1-5, with D maybe TRBD1 (5 bases). The CDR3 sequence is 15 residues long. CDR1 and CDR2 (germline): SNHLY, FYNNEI. V lost 5 bases to trimming and J lost 2 bases, with 13 bases between them. For the CDR3, the DNA is TGTGCCAGCAGTCGTCAGGGAGGAGGCAATCAGCCCCAGCATTTT. Its translation: CASSRQGGGNQPQHF. Together with reference TRBV2 and TRBJ1-5, the CDR3 gives the full variable domain: EPEVTQTPSHQVTQMGQEVILRCVPISNHLYFYWYRQILGQKVEFLVSFYNNEISEKSEIFDDQFSVERPDGSNFTLKIRSTKLEDSAMYFCASSRQGGGNQPQHFGDGTRLSIL.